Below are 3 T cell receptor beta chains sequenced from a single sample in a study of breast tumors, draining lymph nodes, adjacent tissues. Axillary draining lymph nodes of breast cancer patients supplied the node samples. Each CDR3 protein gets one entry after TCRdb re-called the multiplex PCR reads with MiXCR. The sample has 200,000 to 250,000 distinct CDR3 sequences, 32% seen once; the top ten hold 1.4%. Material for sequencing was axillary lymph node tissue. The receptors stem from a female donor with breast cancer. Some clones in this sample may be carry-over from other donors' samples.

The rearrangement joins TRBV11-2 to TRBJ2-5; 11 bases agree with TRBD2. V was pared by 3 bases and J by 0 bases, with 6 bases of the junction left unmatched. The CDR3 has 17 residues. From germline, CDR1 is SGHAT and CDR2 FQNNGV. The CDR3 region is CASSLNSGRGYQETQYF. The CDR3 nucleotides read TGTGCCAGCAGCTTGAATAGCGGGAGGGGGTACCAAGAGACCCAGTACTTC. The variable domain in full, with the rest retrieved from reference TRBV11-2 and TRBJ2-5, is EAGVAQSPRYKIIEKRQSVAFWCNPISGHATLYWYQQILGQGPKLLIQFQNNGVVDDSQLPKDRFSAERLKGVDSTLKIQPAKLEDSAVYLCASSLNSGRGYQETQYFGPGTRLLVL.

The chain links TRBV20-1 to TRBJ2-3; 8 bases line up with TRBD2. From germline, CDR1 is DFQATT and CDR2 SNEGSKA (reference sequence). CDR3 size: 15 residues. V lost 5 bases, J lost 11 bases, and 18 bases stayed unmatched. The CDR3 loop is CSADGAGEPQNEQYF. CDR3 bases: TGCAGTGCTGATGGAGCGGGAGAGCCCCAAAATGAGCAGTATTTT.

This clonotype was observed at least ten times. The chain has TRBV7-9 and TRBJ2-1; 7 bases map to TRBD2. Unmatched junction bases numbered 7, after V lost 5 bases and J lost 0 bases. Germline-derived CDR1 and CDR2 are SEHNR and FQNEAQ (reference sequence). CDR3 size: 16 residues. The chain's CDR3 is CASSKSGGSSYNEQFF. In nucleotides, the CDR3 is TGTGCCAGCAGCAAAAGTGGCGGGAGCTCCTACAATGAGCAGTTCTTC.